This T cell receptor (beta chain) was profiled in a study of cytomegalovirus exposure and HLA in healthy donors. Study conclusions and caveats: There were some public TCRs occurring in many donors, but most TCR sequences were rare. TCR clusters originating in the first cohort tended to co-occur in the approximately 120 validation repertoires, according to a later analysis.

There are 13 residues in the CDR3. Trimming removed 4 bases from V and 5 bases from J, with 11 bases in between. Germline V gene data show CDR1 as MGHRA and CDR2 as YSYEKL. Only in-frame clones appear in the TCRdb table, and some are missing; sequencing was by immunoSEQ multiplex PCR. This table holds 230,000 or so clones, about 86% found once. Points on this clone: Its antigen is as yet unknown.

The chain combines TRBV4-1 with TRBJ2-5; D gene uncertain. The sample was PBMCs. The sequence derives from a woman aged 18-30 years in good health and CMV-seronegative. For the CDR3, the DNA is TGCGCCAGCAGCCCCCCCAGCGAGGAGACCCAGTACTTC. It yields the protein CASSPPSEETQYF.